One sample yielded the 21 T cell receptor beta chains listed below, sequenced in a study of T cell responses to AZD1222 COVID-19 vaccine. Produced via immunoSEQ multiplex PCR; TCRdb's table is partial and in-frame only. The sample contains 110,000 to 150,000 clones, just over 90% of which appear only once. The sequencing used peripheral blood, collected on day 0 of AZD1222 vaccination. Receptors originate from an adult in good health.

This chain uses TRBV5-6 with TRBJ2-7, with D perhaps matching TRBD1 (5 bases). From germline, CDR1 is SGHDT and CDR2 YYEEEE. The CDR3 sequence is 12 residues long. Deletions cut 2 bases from V and 6 bases from J, with 9 bases between. CDR3 DNA: TGTGCCAGCAGCTTAGGGGTCGGCGAGCAGTACTTC. Its translation: CASSLGVGEQYF.

This rearrangement joins TRBV13 to TRBJ2-1; 9 bases fit TRBD1. The CDR3 spans 16 residues. CDR1 and CDR2 (germline): PRHDT, FYEKMQ (reference sequence). V gave up 2 bases and J gave up 8 bases; unmatched junction bases: 10. The DNA of the CDR3 is TGTGCCAGCAGCTTAAGCGGACAGGGGATTTCGGATGAGCAGTTCTTC. It specifies CASSLSGQGISDEQFF. Variable domain in full (rest from reference TRBV13 and TRBJ2-1): AAGVIQSPRHLIKEKRETATLKCYPIPRHDTVYWYQQGPGQDPQFLISFYEKMQSDKGSIPDRFSAQQFSDYHSELNMSSLELGDSALYFCASSLSGQGISDEQFFGPGTRLTVL.

The genes are TRBV28 and TRBJ1-5, with 8 bases fitting TRBD1. CDR1 is MDHEN and CDR2 is SYDVKM in the germline V gene. V shed 4 bases, J shed 5 bases, and the junction held 7 bases outside the gene matches. The CDR3 contains 15 residues. The CDR3 protein is CASSWVGQGYQPQHF. The CDR3 region has the DNA TGTGCCAGCAGTTGGGTTGGACAGGGATATCAGCCCCAGCATTTT.

CDR3 residues: CASSMGWTGSSYEQYF. The CDR3 nucleotides are TGTGCCAGTAGTATGGGGTGGACAGGGAGCTCCTACGAGCAGTACTTC. This chain joins TRBV19 and TRBJ2-7; 8 bases are a match to TRBD1. The CDR3 has 16 residues. J lost 0 bases, V lost 3 bases, and 7 bases had no gene match. The germline CDR1 and CDR2 sequences are LNHDA and SQIVND (reference sequence).

The J gene is TRBJ1-6, the V gene TRBV11-3; TRBD1 is a possible D gene (5 bases). The CDR3 length is 13 residues. V was shortened by 1 base and J by 7 bases, with 5 bases between the two germline ends. Germline CDR1 and CDR2: SGHNT and YENEEA. The CDR3 loop reads CASSLGQNSPLHF. Here the CDR3 DNA reads TGTGCCAGCAGCTTAGGACAGAATTCACCCCTCCACTTT.

The genes are TRBV19 and TRBJ1-4; 12 positions agree with TRBD1. CDR3 size: 15 residues. Germline V lookup: CDR1 LNHDA, CDR2 SQIVND (reference sequence). The junction had 2 bases not matched to a gene; V was cut back by 7 bases and J by 2 bases. CDR3 DNA sequence: TGTGCCAGTAAGGGGACAGGGGGCACTAATGAAAAACTGTTTTTT. It is translated as CASKGTGGTNEKLFF.

The chain couples TRBV11-2 to TRBJ1-2; D gene uncertain. This CDR3 comprises 12 residues. The V gene's germline CDR1 is SGHAT and CDR2 FQNNGV. V was trimmed by 7 bases and J by 1 base, leaving 7 bases between them. CDR3 sequence: CASNPGNYGYTF. The DNA of the CDR3 is TGTGCCAGCAACCCAGGTAACTATGGCTACACCTTC.

The chain recombines TRBV7-2 with TRBJ1-2; 10 bases are a match to TRBD1. V trimming: 7 bases; J trimming: 2 bases; junction bases outside the gene matches: 4. CDR1 is SGHTA, CDR2 FQGNSA, per germline. The CDR3 totals 14 residues. The CDR3, as DNA: TGTGCCAGCACCCGACAGGGGGCGAACTATGGCTACACCTTC. It encodes CASTRQGANYGYTF.

This rearrangement joins TRBV4-3 to TRBJ1-3; unclear D gene. Trimming left V 0 bases short and J 0 bases short, with 9 bases between. This CDR3 has 16 residues. The germline V gene has CDR1 LGHNA and CDR2 YSLEER. CDR3 DNA: TGCGCCAGCAGCCAAGATCCCTTGACCTCTGGAAACACCATATATTTT. Amino acids: CASSQDPLTSGNTIYF.

This clone has only one observation. The CDR3 coding sequence is TGCGCCAGCAGCCAATTCCGGGCTTACTATGGCTACACCTTC. As protein: CASSQFRAYYGYTF. The chain uses TRBV4-3 and TRBJ1-2; D is ambiguous. The CDR3 extends over 14 amino acids. Per the germline V gene, CDR1 is LGHNA and CDR2 is YSLEER. The V gene lost 2 bases and the J gene lost 3 bases, with 10 bases spanning the gap.

The gene calls are TRBV2 and TRBJ2-7, with D possibly being TRBD2 (6 bases). Trimming took 6 bases from V and 4 from J, leaving 19 bases between them. The CDR3 is 15 residues long. Germline-derived CDR1 and CDR2 are SNHLY and FYNNEI. This CDR3 is CASRVRDSERYEQYF. CDR3 DNA: TGTGCCAGCAGAGTCCGGGACTCCGAACGATACGAGCAGTACTTC.

V usage is TRBV6-1 and J usage is TRBJ1-6; no clear D. From germline, CDR1 is MNHNS and CDR2 SASEGT. This CDR3 is 14 amino acids long. The ends were cut back, 5 bases at V and 8 bases at J, with 13 bases in the middle. The CDR3 coding sequence is TGTGCCAGCAGTTATGGGCAGGTCGATTCACCCCTCCACTTT. It codes for CASSYGQVDSPLHF.

V is TRBV12-3 or TRBV12-4 and J is TRBJ2-7; no reliable D call. V dropped 6 bases and J dropped 1 base, with 10 bases sitting between them. This CDR3 is 13 amino acids long. This chain's CDR3 is CASSRTESYEQYF. In nucleotides, the CDR3 is TGTGCCAGCAGCCGTACAGAGTCCTACGAGCAGTACTTC.

The chain has TRBV11-2 and TRBJ2-7; either TRBD1 or TRBD2 may supply D (5 bases each). CDR1 is SGHAT and CDR2 is FQNNGV in the germline V gene. The CDR3 spans 15 residues. Deletions cut 2 bases from V and 4 bases from J, with 15 bases between. The CDR3 bases are TGTGCCAGCAGCTTACGGGGCGCCACTCCATACGAGCAGTACTTC. Its protein product is CASSLRGATPYEQYF.

The chain employs TRBV13 and TRBJ2-2, with TRBD1 identical over 10 bases. Germline lookup yields CDR1 PRHDT and CDR2 FYEKMQ (reference sequence). There are 16 residues in the CDR3. Trimming removed 5 bases from V and 3 bases from J; junction bases left unmatched: 6. The CDR3: CASSPPGTGDTGELFF. DNA for the CDR3: TGTGCCAGCAGCCCCCCCGGGACAGGGGACACCGGGGAGCTGTTTTTT.

The chain is built from TRBV4-1 and TRBJ2-7; D remains unclear. The ends were cut back, 0 bases at V and 4 bases at J, with 16 bases in the middle. The CDR3 has 16 residues. Germline V gives CDR1 MGHRA, CDR2 YSYEKL. DNA for the CDR3: TGCGCCAGCAGCCAAGATCCGGGCGGCGGAAGATACGAGCAGTACTTC. As protein: CASSQDPGGGRYEQYF.

J is TRBJ1-2 and V is TRBV19; TRBD1 agrees at 8 bases. Per germline, CDR1 LNHDA and CDR2 SQIVND (reference sequence). The trim removed 5 bases at V and 4 bases at J, leaving 15 bases unmatched. This CDR3 comprises 17 residues. The CDR3 here is CASSAPQGAQVGYGYTF. In nucleotides, the CDR3 is TGTGCCAGTAGTGCCCCCCAGGGGGCGCAGGTTGGCTATGGCTACACCTTC.

This clone was detected only once. J is TRBJ2-3 and V is TRBV18, with 10 bases fitting TRBD2. Per the germline V gene, CDR1 is KGHSH and CDR2 is LQKENI. There are 17 residues in the CDR3. V shed 3 bases and J 6 bases; nucleotides not matched to a gene: 12. The CDR3 is CASSPPGLAFPGDTQYF. In DNA form, the CDR3 reads TGTGCCAGCTCACCTCCGGGACTAGCGTTCCCTGGGGATACGCAGTATTTT.

V is TRBV3-1 (or the pseudogene TRBV3-2) and J is TRBJ1-6, with 7 bases lining up with TRBD1. The CDR3 totals 14 residues. V gave up 3 bases and J gave up 8 bases; unmatched junction bases: 4. Germline values: CDR1 LGHDT, CDR2 YNNKEL (reference sequence). The DNA for the CDR3 is TGTGCCAGCAGCCACGGACAGGCGGATTCACCCCTCCACTTT. Protein product: CASSHGQADSPLHF.

The chain couples TRBV27 to TRBJ1-1; D is possibly TRBD1 (6 bases). Germline values: CDR1 MNHEY, CDR2 SMNVEV (reference sequence). The CDR3 covers 14 residues. V lost 6 bases and J lost 4, with 15 bases in between. CDR3 bases: TGTGCCAGCAGCCAATACAGGGTAAGCACTGAAGCTTTCTTT. Protein sequence: CASSQYRVSTEAFF.

The genes are TRBV6-5 and TRBJ2-5; 7 bases agree with TRBD2. Germline V gene sequence: CDR1 MNHEY, CDR2 SVGAGI. CDR3 size: 13 residues. V was clipped by 6 bases and J by 4 bases; unmatched bases: 5. The DNA for the CDR3 is TGTGCCAGCAGCCCCGGGACTATAGAGACCCAGTACTTC. Amino acids: CASSPGTIETQYF.